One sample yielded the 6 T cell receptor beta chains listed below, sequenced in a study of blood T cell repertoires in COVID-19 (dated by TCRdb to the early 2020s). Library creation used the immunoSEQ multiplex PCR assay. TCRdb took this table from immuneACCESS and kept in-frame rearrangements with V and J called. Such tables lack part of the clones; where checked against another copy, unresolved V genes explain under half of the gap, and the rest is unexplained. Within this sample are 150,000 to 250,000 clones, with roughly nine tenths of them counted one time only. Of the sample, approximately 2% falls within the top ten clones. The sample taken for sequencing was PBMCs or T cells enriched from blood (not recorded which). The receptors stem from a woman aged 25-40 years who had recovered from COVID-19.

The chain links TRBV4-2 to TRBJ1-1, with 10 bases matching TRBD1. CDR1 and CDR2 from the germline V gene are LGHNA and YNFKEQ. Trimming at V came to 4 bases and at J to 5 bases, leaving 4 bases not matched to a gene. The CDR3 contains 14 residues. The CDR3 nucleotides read TGTGCCAGCAGCCTGACAGGGGGCGGTACTGAAGCTTTCTTT. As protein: CASSLTGGGTEAFF.

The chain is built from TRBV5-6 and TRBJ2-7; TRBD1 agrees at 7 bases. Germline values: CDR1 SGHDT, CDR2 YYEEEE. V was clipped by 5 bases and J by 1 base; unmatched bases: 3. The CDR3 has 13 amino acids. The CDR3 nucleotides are TGTGCCAGCAGAGGGACAGCTTCCTACGAGCAGTACTTC. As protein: CASRGTASYEQYF.

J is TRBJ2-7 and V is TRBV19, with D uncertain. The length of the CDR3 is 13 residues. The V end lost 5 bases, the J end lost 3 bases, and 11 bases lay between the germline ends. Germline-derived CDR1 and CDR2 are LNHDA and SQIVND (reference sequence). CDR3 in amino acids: CASSPYQNYEQYF. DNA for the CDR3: TGTGCCAGTAGTCCTTACCAGAACTACGAGCAGTACTTC.

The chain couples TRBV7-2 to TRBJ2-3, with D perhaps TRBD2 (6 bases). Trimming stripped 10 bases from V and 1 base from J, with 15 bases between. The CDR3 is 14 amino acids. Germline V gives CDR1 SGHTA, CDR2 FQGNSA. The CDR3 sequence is CATTGGVGTDTQYF. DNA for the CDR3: TGTGCCACCACGGGCGGGGTGGGCACAGATACGCAGTATTTT.

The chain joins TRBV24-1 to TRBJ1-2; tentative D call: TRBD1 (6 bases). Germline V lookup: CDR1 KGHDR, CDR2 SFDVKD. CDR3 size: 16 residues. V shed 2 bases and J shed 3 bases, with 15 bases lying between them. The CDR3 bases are TGTGCCACCAGTGATTCCGCACAGGGAAACCACTATGGCTACACCTTC. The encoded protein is CATSDSAQGNHYGYTF.

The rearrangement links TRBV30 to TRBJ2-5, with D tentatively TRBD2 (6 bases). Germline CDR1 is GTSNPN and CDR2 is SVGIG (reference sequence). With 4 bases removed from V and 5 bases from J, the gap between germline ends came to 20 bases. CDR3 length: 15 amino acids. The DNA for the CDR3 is TGTGCCTGGAACTATCTGGCGGGGTGGGGGGAGACCCAGTACTTC. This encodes CAWNYLAGWGETQYF.